This T cell receptor (beta chain) was sequenced during a study of post-analysis software for immune sequencing data. Study-wide results and caveats: With F measure, samples from one preparation batch clustered together strongly. The five TRBV segments detected at higher frequency in patients than in controls included TRBV5-6, TRBV5-1 and TRBV20-1.

Each TCR beta cDNA library carried unique molecular identifiers. With about 0.85 to 10 million T cells as the source, 400,000 to 550,000 cDNA molecules resulted. TCRdb ran MiXCR on the PCR reads and lists one entry per CDR3 protein. The sample lists about 820,000 distinct CDR3 sequences; about 53% were seen once. Germline assignment: CDR1 KGHSH and CDR2 LQKENI. V was pared by 5 bases and J by 4 bases, with 12 bases between. The CDR3 covers 15 residues. About this clonotype: The target antigen is unknown.

The genes are TRBV18 and TRBJ2-6; possible D gene TRBD2, 6 bases. The sample comprised blood. The clonotype comes from a girl between 5 and 17 years old with multiple sclerosis. The CDR3 bases are TGTGCCAGCTCAACTTCGGGGGTAGGGGCCAACGTCCTGACTTTC. Its translation is CASSTSGVGANVLTF.